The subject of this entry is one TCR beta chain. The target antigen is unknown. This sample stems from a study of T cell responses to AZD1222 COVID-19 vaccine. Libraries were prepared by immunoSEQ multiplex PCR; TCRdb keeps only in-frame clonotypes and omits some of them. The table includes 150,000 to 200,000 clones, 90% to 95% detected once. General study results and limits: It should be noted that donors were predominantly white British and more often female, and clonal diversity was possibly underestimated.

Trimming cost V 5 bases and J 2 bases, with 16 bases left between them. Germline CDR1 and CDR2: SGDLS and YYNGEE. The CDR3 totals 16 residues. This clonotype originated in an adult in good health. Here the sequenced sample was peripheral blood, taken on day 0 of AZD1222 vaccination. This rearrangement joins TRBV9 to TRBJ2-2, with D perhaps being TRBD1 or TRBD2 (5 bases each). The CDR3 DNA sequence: TGTGCCAGCAGTAGCAACCCGGGGCCTAACACCGGGGAGCTGTTTTTT. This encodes CASSSNPGPNTGELFF.